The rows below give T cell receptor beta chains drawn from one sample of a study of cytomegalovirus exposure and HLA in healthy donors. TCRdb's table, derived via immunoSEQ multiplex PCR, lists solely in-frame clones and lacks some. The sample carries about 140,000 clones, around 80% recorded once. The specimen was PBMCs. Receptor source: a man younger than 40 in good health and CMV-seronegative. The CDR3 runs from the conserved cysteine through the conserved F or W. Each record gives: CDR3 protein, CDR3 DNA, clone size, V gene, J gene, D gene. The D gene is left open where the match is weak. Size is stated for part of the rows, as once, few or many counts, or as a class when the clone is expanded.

CDR3: CASSPRGRRGFGETQYF
DNA: TGTGCCAGCAGCCCCAGGGGGCGCAGGGGCTTCGGGGAGACCCAGTACTTC
size: -
V: TRBV7-6
J: TRBJ2-5
D: TRBD1

CDR3: CASSSFTGTAAWGYTF
DNA: TGTGCCAGCAGCAGCTTTACCGGGACAGCCGCTTGGGGCTACACCTTC
size: -
V: TRBV5-8
J: TRBJ1-2
D: TRBD1

CDR3: CASSLDRGSYNEQFF
DNA: TGTGCCAGCAGCTTAGATCGGGGCTCCTACAATGAGCAGTTCTTC
size: -
V: TRBV7-9
J: TRBJ2-1
D: -

CDR3: CASSEVFTSSGELFF
DNA: TGTGCCAGCAGTGAAGTCTTCACCTCTAGCGGGGAGCTGTTTTTT
size: -
V: TRBV6-1
J: TRBJ2-2
D: -

CDR3: CASWTSQKGAVNTEAFF
DNA: TGCGCCAGCTGGACTTCCCAAAAGGGGGCGGTGAACACTGAAGCTTTCTTT
size: -
V: TRBV10-2
J: TRBJ1-1
D: TRBD1

CDR3: CASSYSRTETEAFF
DNA: TGTGCCAGCAGTTACTCCCGGACAGAGACTGAAGCTTTCTTT
size: -
V: TRBV6-5
J: TRBJ1-1
D: -

CDR3: CASSKTPGLAINEQFF
DNA: TGTGCCAGCAGCAAAACCCCGGGACTAGCTATAAATGAGCAGTTCTTC
size: -
V: TRBV5-6
J: TRBJ2-1
D: TRBD2

CDR3: CASSLDQSGGESTDTQYF
DNA: TGTGCCAGCAGCTTAGATCAGTCAGGGGGCGAGAGCACAGATACGCAGTATTTT
size: -
V: TRBV11-2
J: TRBJ2-3
D: TRBD1

CDR3: CASRQLAASYNEQFF
DNA: TGTGCCAGCAGGCAGCTAGCGGCTTCCTACAATGAGCAGTTCTTC
size: -
V: TRBV2
J: TRBJ2-1
D: TRBD2

CDR3: CASSYGANYGYTF
DNA: TGTGCCAGCAGTTATGGAGCTAACTATGGCTACACCTTC
size: -
V: TRBV6-6
J: TRBJ1-2
D: -

CDR3: CASSLSGSNQPQNF
DNA: TGTGCCAGCAGTTTGTCGGGTAGCAATCAGCCCCAGAATTTT
size: few
V: TRBV28
J: TRBJ1-5
D: -

CDR3: CASSLSDSGNEKLFF
DNA: TGTGCCAGCAGCTTAAGCGATTCGGGTAATGAAAAACTGTTTTTT
size: few
V: TRBV11-2
J: TRBJ1-4
D: -

CDR3: CASSLQEVNEKLFF
DNA: TGTGCCAGCAGTCTACAGGAAGTTAATGAAAAACTGTTTTTT
size: -
V: TRBV2
J: TRBJ1-4
D: -

CDR3: CASSLGRTSNYGYTF
DNA: TGTGCCAGCAGTTTGGGGAGAACCTCTAACTATGGCTACACCTTC
size: -
V: TRBV27
J: TRBJ1-2
D: -

CDR3: CASSIQVSYNEQFF
DNA: TGTGCCAGTAGTATACAGGTTTCCTACAATGAGCAGTTCTTC
size: -
V: TRBV19
J: TRBJ2-1
D: -

CDR3: CASSLGERVVETQYF
DNA: TGCGCCAGCAGCTTGGGCGAGAGGGTGGTGGAGACCCAGTACTTC
size: -
V: TRBV5-1
J: TRBJ2-5
D: -

CDR3: CASSLAGGPWDTGELFF
DNA: TGCGCCAGCAGCCTAGCGGGAGGGCCGTGGGACACCGGGGAGCTGTTTTTT
size: few
V: TRBV4-1
J: TRBJ2-2
D: TRBD2

CDR3: CASSSPGGRTEAFF
DNA: TGTGCCAGCAGTTCACCAGGGGGTCGGACTGAAGCTTTCTTT
size: -
V: TRBV6-5
J: TRBJ1-1
D: TRBD1

CDR3: CASSDRTTQYF
DNA: TGCGCCAGCAGTGATAGAACGACCCAGTACTTC
size: -
V: TRBV10-2
J: TRBJ2-5
D: -

CDR3: CASSAVQGMGGKNTEAFF
DNA: TGTGCCAGCTCAGCCGTACAGGGGATGGGAGGTAAGAACACTGAAGCTTTCTTT
size: -
V: TRBV18
J: TRBJ1-1
D: TRBD1

CDR3: CASSEGLAGEQYF
DNA: TGTGCCAGCAGCGAGGGACTAGCCGGCGAGCAGTACTTC
size: -
V: TRBV2
J: TRBJ2-7
D: TRBD2

CDR3: CASTRAGADTQYF
DNA: TGTGCCAGTACCCGAGCGGGAGCAGATACGCAGTATTTT
size: -
V: TRBV19
J: TRBJ2-3
D: TRBD2

CDR3: CAISGTGTSYEQYF
DNA: TGTGCCATCAGCGGGACAGGGACTTCCTACGAGCAGTACTTC
size: -
V: TRBV10-3
J: TRBJ2-7
D: TRBD1

CDR3: CASSNPQRNEKLFF
DNA: TGTGCCAGCAGTAATCCACAGCGGAATGAAAAACTGTTTTTT
size: -
V: TRBV28
J: TRBJ1-4
D: -

CDR3: CASSMTGPGTEAFF
DNA: TGTGCCAGCAGCATGACAGGCCCGGGCACTGAAGCTTTCTTT
size: few
V: TRBV28
J: TRBJ1-1
D: -

CDR3: CASSLGLAGAFEQFF
DNA: TGTGCCAGCAGCTTGGGTCTAGCGGGCGCATTTGAGCAGTTCTTC
size: -
V: TRBV11-2
J: TRBJ2-1
D: TRBD2

CDR3: CASALSETSARTGNSPLHF
DNA: TGTGCCAGCGCACTTTCCGAGACGTCAGCGAGGACGGGGAATTCACCCCTCCACTTT
size: -
V: TRBV5-5
J: TRBJ1-6
D: -

CDR3: CASNLGTGLSYEQYF
DNA: TGTGCCAGCAACCTCGGGACAGGACTCTCCTACGAGCAGTACTTC
size: -
V: TRBV28
J: TRBJ2-7
D: TRBD1

CDR3: CASSQTGSGEKLFF
DNA: TGTGCCAGCAGCCAGACAGGTTCCGGTGAAAAACTGTTTTTT
size: -
V: TRBV7-6
J: TRBJ1-4
D: -

CDR3: CASSDLWASNTEAFF
DNA: TGTGCCAGCAGTGATCTCTGGGCGTCGAACACTGAAGCTTTCTTT
size: -
V: TRBV25-1
J: TRBJ1-1
D: -

CDR3: CASSTRRSEQFF
DNA: TGTGCCAGCAGCACCCGGAGGAGTGAGCAGTTCTTC
size: few
V: TRBV28
J: TRBJ2-1
D: -

CDR3: CASSFQGARTADTQYF
DNA: TGTGCCAGCAGTTTTCAGGGGGCCCGAACCGCGGATACGCAGTATTTT
size: -
V: TRBV28
J: TRBJ2-3
D: TRBD1

CDR3: CASSLGQTGELFF
DNA: TGCGCCAGCAGCTTGGGACAGACCGGGGAGCTGTTTTTT
size: -
V: TRBV5-1
J: TRBJ2-2
D: -

CDR3: CASSFDREETQYF
DNA: TGTGCCAGCAGCTTCGACAGGGAAGAGACCCAGTACTTC
size: -
V: TRBV5-4
J: TRBJ2-5
D: TRBD1

CDR3: CASSPRSGANVLTF
DNA: TGTGCCAGCAGTCCCAGGTCTGGGGCCAACGTCCTGACTTTC
size: -
V: TRBV28
J: TRBJ2-6
D: -

CDR3: CASSLDAGSTDTQYF
DNA: TGTGCCAGCAGCCTCGATGCGGGAAGCACAGATACGCAGTATTTT
size: many
V: TRBV7-6
J: TRBJ2-3
D: -

CDR3: CASSWHIVTGAFLTEAFF
DNA: TGTGCCAGCAGCTGGCACATTGTGACAGGGGCCTTTCTCACTGAAGCTTTCTTT
size: -
V: TRBV5-8
J: TRBJ1-1
D: TRBD1

CDR3: CASGQGGLLYGYTF
DNA: TGTGCCTCAGGGCAGGGTGGTTTGTTGTATGGCTACACCTTC
size: -
V: TRBV27
J: TRBJ1-2
D: -

CDR3: CASSLLGQGADSYEQYF
DNA: TGTGCCAGCAGTTTACTCGGACAGGGGGCCGACTCCTACGAGCAGTACTTC
size: -
V: TRBV27
J: TRBJ2-7
D: TRBD1

CDR3: CASSAGRLGQPQHF
DNA: TGTGCCAGTAGTGCAGGGCGTCTGGGTCAGCCCCAGCATTTT
size: -
V: TRBV19
J: TRBJ1-5
D: -